The sample holds many counts of the clone carrying this T cell receptor beta chain. The data stem from a study of T-cell reconstitution after alpha-beta-depleted transplantation in children. Unique molecular identifiers featured in how the TCRbeta library was prepared. MiXCR, run by TCRdb on the PCR reads, gives a single entry per CDR3 protein. The sample carries around 250,000 distinct CDR3 sequences, more than 8% recorded once. After removal of 3 bases from V and 0 bases from J, the junction contained 5 bases not matched to a gene. The germline CDR1 and CDR2 sequences are SGDLS and YYNGEE. This CDR3 contains 16 residues.

The chain has TRBV9 and TRBJ1-5; the match to TRBD1 covers 8 bases. This TCR came from a human donor who donated a stem cell graft to a child with SCID. The specimen was PBMCs from the stem cell graft donor, collected from the stem cell graft. This CDR3 reads CASSAGQGYSNQPQHF. In nucleotides, the CDR3 is TGTGCCAGCAGCGCCGGACAGGGTTATAGCAATCAGCCCCAGCATTTT.